Below are 27 T cell receptor beta chains sequenced from a single sample in a study of CD8+ T cells in alopecia areata (dated by TCRdb to the late 2010s). Libraries were built with the immunoSEQ multiplex PCR assay. RNA was extracted from all samples and reverse transcribed into cDNA, which served as template for TCR sequencing. In its TCRdb copy, this immuneACCESS table keeps in-frame sequences only and misses some clones. Where compared with another copy, unresolved V genes explain less than half of these, and the others have no known cause. The sample table contains 100,000 to 140,000 clones; only one count was recorded for 65% to 85% of them. The ten largest clones add up to roughly 25% of the sample. Per the publication, the time point label means: less than 30 weeks on oral tofacitinib. What the treatment or condition label conveys for this sample: oral pan-JAK inhibitor, 5-10 mg twice daily.

The material sequenced was CD8+ T cells sorted from blood, taken at week 24, from a patient treated with tofacitinib. The receptors originated from a human donor with alopecia areata.

V is TRBV6-6 and J is TRBJ1-2; a possible D gene is TRBD1 (6 bases). V shed 2 bases and J shed 8 bases, with 12 bases lying between them. Germline CDR1 and CDR2: MNHNY and SVGAGI (reference sequence). CDR3 size: 13 residues. CDR3 coding DNA: TGTGCCAGCAGTTACGGGACAAAGGAGGGCTACACCTTC. It specifies CASSYGTKEGYTF.

The chain links TRBV6-5 to TRBJ2-5; D is tentatively TRBD1 or TRBD2 (5 bases each). The CDR3 is 16 amino acids. Per germline, CDR1 MNHEY and CDR2 SVGAGI. Trimming removed 4 bases from V and 4 bases from J, with 19 bases in between. The CDR3 nucleotides are TGTGCCAGCAGTTCCGGGGACCCCCGGACCCCAGAGACCCAGTACTTC. Encoded protein: CASSSGDPRTPETQYF.

The V gene is TRBV7-6, the J gene TRBJ1-4, with 7 bases lining up with TRBD1. Germline V lookup: CDR1 SGHVS, CDR2 FNYEAQ. The CDR3 consists of 16 residues. V shed 5 bases, J shed 2 bases, and the junction held 8 bases outside the gene matches. The CDR3 loop is CASSRGTVSTNEKLFF. CDR3 coding DNA: TGTGCCAGCAGCCGTGGGACAGTTAGTACTAATGAAAAACTGTTTTTT.

The CDR3: CASSRGAGIYEQYF. The CDR3, as DNA: TGTGCCAGCAGTCGAGGGGCGGGGATTTACGAGCAGTACTTC. This rearrangement joins TRBV27 to TRBJ2-7; tentatively, D is TRBD2 (6 bases). CDR1 is MNHEY and CDR2 is SMNVEV in the germline V gene (reference sequence). The CDR3 is made up of 14 amino acids. Trimming removed 5 bases at V and 4 bases at J, with 15 bases between.

V is TRBV4-3 and J is TRBJ1-2; no definite D call. CDR3 length: 16 amino acids. CDR1 and CDR2 from the germline V gene are LGHNA and YSLEER. Trimming took off 1 base at V and 2 bases at J, with 14 bases between the two ends. The DNA for the CDR3 is TGCGCCAGCAGCCAAGGACACACAGCTTTCAACTATGGCTACACCTTC. It encodes CASSQGHTAFNYGYTF.

J is TRBJ2-3 and V is TRBV5-5; 7 bases are a match to TRBD1. Per germline, CDR1 SGHKS and CDR2 YYEKEE (reference sequence). This CDR3 region has 14 residues. Trimming took 3 bases from V and 1 from J; bases not matched to a gene: 2. The CDR3 sequence: CASSSGQGTDTQYF. As DNA, the CDR3 is TGTGCCAGCAGCTCCGGACAGGGCACAGATACGCAGTATTTT.

The J gene is TRBJ2-5, the V gene TRBV5-1; TRBD1 or TRBD2 may be the D gene (5 bases each). V lost 4 bases to trimming and J lost 4 bases, with 17 bases between them. CDR1 and CDR2 (germline): SGHRS, YFSETQ. The CDR3 runs 15 residues. The CDR3 region is CASSPGTPPGETQYF. The DNA for the CDR3 is TGCGCCAGCAGCCCGGGGACGCCTCCCGGAGAGACCCAGTACTTC.

The chain recombines TRBV4-1 with TRBJ1-6; tentatively, D is TRBD1 (5 bases). This CDR3 is 17 amino acids long. Germline-derived CDR1 and CDR2 are MGHRA and YSYEKL. V was shortened by 0 bases and J by 7 bases, with 16 bases between the two germline ends. The CDR3 protein is CASSQDGRQGYNSPLHF. CDR3 nucleotides: TGCGCCAGCAGCCAAGATGGTAGGCAGGGCTACAATTCACCCCTCCACTTT.

About this clone itself: Other DNA sequences from this sample encode an identical CDR3 as well. As DNA, the CDR3 is TGTGCCAGCAGCCAAGACGGACAGCCATCCTACGAGCAGTACTTC. Translating it yields CASSQDGQPSYEQYF. The chain has TRBV4-2 and TRBJ2-7, with a possible D match to TRBD1 (6 bases). V was cut by 0 bases and J by 1 base, with 10 bases left in between. Germline V gene data show CDR1 as LGHNA and CDR2 as YNFKEQ. CDR3 length: 15 residues.

The CDR3 loop is CASRLAGNSYEQYF. For the CDR3, the DNA is TGTGCCAGCAGACTAGCGGGGAACTCCTACGAGCAGTACTTC. V is TRBV27 and J is TRBJ2-7, with 10 bases aligning to TRBD2. Germline loops: CDR1 MNHEY, CDR2 SMNVEV (reference sequence). Trimming cost V 6 bases and J 0 bases; bases outside gene matches: 2. This CDR3 is built from 14 residues.

The chain employs TRBV11-2 and TRBJ2-7, with D hard to call. The CDR3 has 15 residues. Trimming took 6 bases from V and 6 from J, leaving 21 bases between them. Germline CDR1 and CDR2: SGHAT and FQNNGV. The CDR3 is CASSRPAVTAPEQYF. CDR3 DNA: TGTGCCAGCAGTCGACCGGCGGTAACCGCGCCCGAGCAGTACTTC. Complete variable domain (other parts from reference TRBV11-2 and TRBJ2-7): EAGVAQSPRYKIIEKRQSVAFWCNPISGHATLYWYQQILGQGPKLLIQFQNNGVVDDSQLPKDRFSAERLKGVDSTLKIQPAKLEDSAVYLCASSRPAVTAPEQYFGPGTRLTVT.

The chain joins TRBV27 to TRBJ2-1; a weak D match, TRBD2 (6 bases). V gave up 6 bases and J gave up 4 bases, with 16 bases separating them. The CDR3 is made up of 15 amino acids. Germline V CDR1 and CDR2: MNHEY, SMNVEV (reference sequence). CDR3 in DNA: TGTGCCAGCAGCGGCTGGGAGGACGCTTACAATGAGCAGTTCTTC. This sequence encodes CASSGWEDAYNEQFF.

The chain couples TRBV21-1 to TRBJ2-1. TRBV21-1 is a pseudogene locus. The CDR3 totals 16 residues. The chain's CDR3 is CASSGRKGGGSNEQFF. For the CDR3, the DNA is TGTGCCAGCAGCGGACGGAAGGGGGGTGGGAGCAATGAGCAGTTCTTC.

This chain joins TRBV7-9 and TRBJ2-3, with TRBD2 matching 9 bases. The CDR3 length is 16 residues. From germline, CDR1 is SEHNR and CDR2 FQNEAQ (reference sequence). V gave up 1 base and J gave up 4 bases; unmatched junction bases: 6. CDR3: CASSLGAGGTADTQYF. The CDR3 nucleotides are TGTGCCAGCAGCTTAGGAGCGGGAGGTACCGCAGATACGCAGTATTTT. The whole variable domain, remainder taken from reference TRBV7-9 and TRBJ2-3, is DTGVSQNPRHKITKRGQNVTFRCDPISEHNRLYWYRQTLGQGPEFLTYFQNEAQLEKSRLLSDRFSAERPKGSFSTLEIQRTEQGDSAMYLCASSLGAGGTADTQYFGPGTRLTVL.

The chain joins TRBV2 to TRBJ2-5, with D tentatively TRBD1 (5 bases). The J call is in doubt because the DNA end fits TRBJ2-7 better. Germline CDR1 and CDR2: SNHLY and FYNNEI. The CDR3 is 11 residues long. CDR3 coding DNA: TGTGCCAAACATCAGGGCCACGAGCAGTACTTC. Translation: CAKHQGHEQYF.

This chain connects TRBV2 to TRBJ1-1, with unresolved D. Trimming took 3 bases from V and 5 from J, leaving 10 bases between them. Germline CDR1 is SNHLY and CDR2 is FYNNEI. This CDR3 region has 13 residues. CDR3 in amino acids: CASSDSAGTEAFF. The DNA of the CDR3 is TGTGCCAGCAGTGACTCGGCGGGGACTGAAGCTTTCTTT.

The chain is built from TRBV19 and TRBJ2-7; no reliable D call. CDR3 length: 11 residues. Germline loops: CDR1 LNHDA, CDR2 SQIVND (reference sequence). Trimming took off 3 bases at V and 4 bases at J, with 4 bases between the two ends. The CDR3 sequence is CASSMGYEQYF. Here the CDR3 DNA reads TGTGCCAGTAGTATGGGTTACGAGCAGTACTTC.

The V and J genes are TRBV7-2 and TRBJ1-5; D gene ambiguous. CDR3 length: 14 amino acids. The V gene's germline CDR1 is SGHTA and CDR2 FQGNSA. The germline V and J ends were trimmed by 5 bases and 4 bases, with 12 bases remaining between them. CDR3 coding DNA: TGTGCCAGCAGCCTGGGCCCAGGAAATCAGCCCCAGCATTTT. Amino acid sequence: CASSLGPGNQPQHF.

This clone was found a few times. The chain's CDR3 is CSVEDQESYEQYF. CDR3 DNA: TGCAGCGTTGAAGATCAGGAGAGCTACGAGCAGTACTTC. The chain couples TRBV29-1 to TRBJ2-7; D is uncertain. The CDR3 runs to 13 residues. CDR1 and CDR2 (germline): SQVTM, ANQGSEA. V was shortened by 0 bases and J by 3 bases, with 9 bases between the two germline ends.

The chain recombines TRBV7-3 with TRBJ1-2, with 8 nucleotides matching TRBD1. The germline V gene has CDR1 SGHTA and CDR2 FQGTGA. With 5 bases clipped from V and 4 bases from J, the junction kept 6 bases outside the gene matches. The CDR3 runs to 14 residues. As DNA, the CDR3 is TGTGCCAGCAGCCCTCTTACAGGGGGCTATGGCTACACCTTC. It specifies CASSPLTGGYGYTF.

The rearrangement joins TRBV7-3 to TRBJ2-1, with TRBD2 identical over 8 bases. CDR3 length: 15 amino acids. With V trimmed by 2 bases and J by 4 bases, 4 bases remained unmatched. Germline-derived CDR1 and CDR2 are SGHTA and FQGTGA. DNA for the CDR3: TGTGCCAGCAGCTTACTTAGCGGGGCGTACAATGAGCAGTTCTTC. It specifies CASSLLSGAYNEQFF.

This chain links TRBV5-1 with TRBJ2-7, with TRBD1 matching 9 bases. The CDR3 has 14 residues. V was pared by 5 bases and J by 5 bases, with 8 bases of the junction left unmatched. Germline assignment: CDR1 SGHRS and CDR2 YFSETQ. CDR3 in amino acids: CASRSGTGIDEQYF. The DNA for the CDR3 is TGCGCCAGCAGATCCGGGACAGGGATCGACGAGCAGTACTTC.

The chain has TRBV5-4 and TRBJ2-1; D is perhaps TRBD2 (6 bases). Trimming left V 9 bases short and J 4 bases short, with 14 bases between. Germline CDR1 SGHNT, CDR2 YYREEE (reference sequence). CDR3 size: 13 residues. CDR3 DNA sequence: TGTGCCATCAATTCGGGGGAATACAATGAGCAGTTCTTC. Amino acid sequence: CAINSGEYNEQFF.

The chain recombines TRBV7-4 with TRBJ2-3; 7 bases line up with TRBD1. V gave up 4 bases and J gave up 1 base; unmatched junction bases: 5. Germline V gene data show CDR1 as SGHVT and CDR2 as SQSDAQ. The CDR3 consists of 15 residues. CDR3 sequence reads: CASSSRTGRTDTQYF. CDR3 nucleotide sequence: TGTGCCAGCAGCTCTCGGACAGGACGCACAGATACGCAGTATTTT. The full variable domain, rest sourced from reference TRBV7-4 and TRBJ2-3, is GAGVSQSPRYKVAKRGRDVALRCDSISGHVTLYWYRQTLGQGSEVLTYSQSDAQRDKSGRPSGRFSAERPERSVSTLKIQRTEQGDSAVYLCASSSRTGRTDTQYFGPGTRLTVL.

The chain uses TRBV4-2 and TRBJ1-4, with 8 bases lining up with TRBD1. Germline CDR1 and CDR2: LGHNA and YNFKEQ. The CDR3 is 16 amino acids. V shed 0 bases and J 7 bases; nucleotides not matched to a gene: 7. Here the CDR3 DNA reads TGTGCCAGCAGCCAAGATACCGGGACAGGCGGTGAAAAACTGTTTTTT. Translation: CASSQDTGTGGEKLFF.

By its share, this clone is medium-sized (0.01 to 0.1%). This chain uses TRBV14 with TRBJ2-1, with D possibly being TRBD2 (5 bases). CDR1 SGHDN and CDR2 FVKESK come from the germline V gene. There are 12 residues in the CDR3. Trimming took off 3 bases at V and 9 bases at J, with 9 bases between the two ends. The CDR3 protein is CASSHLGGEQFF. The DNA for the CDR3 is TGTGCCAGCAGCCATTTAGGAGGTGAGCAGTTCTTC.

This chain joins TRBV30 and TRBJ2-7; D possibly corresponds to TRBD1 (7 bases). The V and J ends lost 3 bases and 4 bases respectively, with 16 bases between them. In germline, CDR1 is GTSNPN, CDR2 SVGIG (reference sequence). CDR3 length: 14 amino acids. The CDR3 spells CAWRLGGAGYEQYF. The CDR3 DNA reads TGTGCCTGGAGGCTAGGGGGCGCGGGGTACGAGCAGTACTTC.